What follows are 18 T cell receptor beta chains derived from one specimen sequenced in a study of T cell repertoires in cytomegalovirus infection. TCRdb fed the reads into MiXCR, producing one record per CDR3 protein. The sample lists some 390,000 distinct CDR3 sequences, about a sixth occurring once. The sequenced material came from PBMCs. All receptors derive from a human donor in good health (CMV status not recorded). Some clones in this sample may be carry-over from other donors' samples.

In this sample, this clonotype turned up a few times. The CDR3 spells CASSQEGTLITDTQYF. The CDR3, as DNA: TGTGCCAGCAGCCAAGAAGGGACCCTTATCACAGATACGCAGTATTTT. The chain couples TRBV14 to TRBJ2-3; either TRBD1 or TRBD2 may fit D (5 bases each). This CDR3 contains 16 residues. The ends were cut back, 0 bases at V and 2 bases at J, with 12 bases in the middle. Per germline, CDR1 SGHDN and CDR2 FVKESK. The complete variable domain, with remaining parts taken from reference TRBV14 and TRBJ2-3, reads EAGVTQFPSHSVIEKGQTVTLRCDPISGHDNLYWYRRVMGKEIKFLLHFVKESKQDESGMPNNRFLAERTGGTYSTLKVQPAELEDSGVYFCASSQEGTLITDTQYFGPGTRLTVL.

The V gene is TRBV28, the J gene TRBJ1-1, with D perhaps matching TRBD1 (5 bases). CDR3 length: 14 residues. CDR1 and CDR2 (germline): MDHEN, SYDVKM. The germline V and J ends were trimmed by 6 bases and 1 base, with 12 bases remaining between them. The CDR3: CASSEPGTNTEAFF. The DNA of the CDR3 is TGTGCCAGCAGCGAACCGGGGACGAACACTGAAGCTTTCTTT.

The chain has TRBV5-1 and TRBJ2-7, with D hard to call. CDR3 length equals 12 residues. Germline V lookup: CDR1 SGHRS, CDR2 YFSETQ. V was pared by 7 bases and J by 7 bases, with 15 bases between. For the CDR3, the DNA is TGCGCCAGCTCCTGGACCGACAATGAGCAGTACTTC. This gives the protein CASSWTDNEQYF.

The sample holds a few counts of this clonotype. V gene TRBV18 combines with J gene TRBJ2-3, with D uncertain. The length of the CDR3 is 13 residues. Trimming removed 3 bases from V and 4 bases from J, with 8 bases in between. CDR1 KGHSH and CDR2 LQKENI come from the germline V gene. CDR3 residues: CASSPNSADTQYF. The CDR3 nucleotides read TGTGCCAGCTCACCTAACAGCGCAGATACGCAGTATTTT.

Of note for this clonotype: A clone one base away is much larger, so this may be a read error. The J gene is TRBJ2-7, the V gene TRBV3-1; the match to TRBD1 covers 9 bases. Germline loops: CDR1 LGHDT, CDR2 YNNKEL (reference sequence). Losses at the gene ends were 0 bases for V and 10 bases for J; bases not matched to a gene: 7. The CDR3 consists of 14 residues. The CDR3 reads CASSQDQTGGDQYF. In DNA form, the CDR3 reads TGTGCCAGCAGCCAAGATCAGACAGGGGGTGATCAGTACTTC.

This clonotype was seen only a few times. One junction end does not reproduce the germline sequence, and a read error may be involved. The chain is built from TRBV20-1 and TRBJ2-2, with 9 nucleotides matching TRBD2. Germline V gene data show CDR1 as DFQATT and CDR2 as SNEGSKA (reference sequence). The CDR3 is 14 amino acids. The DNA of the CDR3 is TGCAGTGCAAGAGCGGGAGGAGGGACCGGGGAGCTGTTTTTT. Translation: CSARAGGGTGELFF.

This clonotype was seen many times. This chain connects TRBV7-2 to TRBJ2-3; D remains unclear. Deletions cut 4 bases from V and 7 bases from J, with 9 bases between. In germline, CDR1 is SGHTA, CDR2 FQGNSA. The CDR3 contains 12 residues. CDR3 DNA sequence: TGTGCCAGCAGCTCCCAGCAGAATACGCAGTATTTT. Translation gives CASSSQQNTQYF.

This clonotype was seen repeatedly, ten times or more. The CDR3 here is CATTGNSPLHF. CDR3 nucleotide sequence: TGTGCCACCACGGGTAATTCACCCCTCCACTTT. This chain uses TRBV28 with TRBJ1-6; D is unclear. With 10 bases removed from V and 6 bases from J, the gap between germline ends came to 7 bases. This CDR3 has 11 residues. Germline lookup yields CDR1 MDHEN and CDR2 SYDVKM.

This clonotype appeared a few times. This rearrangement joins TRBV7-2 to TRBJ2-2, with 11 nucleotides matching TRBD2. Germline V gene sequence: CDR1 SGHTA, CDR2 FQGNSA. V lost 2 bases, J lost 3 bases, and 8 bases stayed unmatched. This CDR3 is 18 amino acids long. This CDR3 is CASSLKASGGIYTGELFF. The CDR3 DNA reads TGTGCCAGCAGCTTAAAAGCTAGCGGGGGGATTTACACCGGGGAGCTGTTTTTT.

This chain joins TRBV12-3 or TRBV12-4 and TRBJ2-1; D is ambiguous. The CDR3 totals 15 residues. V gave up 3 bases and J gave up 2 bases, with 11 bases separating them. The CDR3 region is CASSFLAEPYNEQFF. CDR3 coding DNA: TGTGCCAGCAGTTTTTTGGCGGAGCCCTACAATGAGCAGTTCTTC.

This clonotype was seen more than once but under ten times. V usage is TRBV20-1 and J usage is TRBJ2-7; maybe TRBD2 (7 bases). CDR3 length: 13 residues. The V gene lost 2 bases and the J gene lost 7 bases, with 15 bases spanning the gap. Germline V gene lookup returns CDR1 DFQATT and CDR2 SNEGSKA (reference sequence). Here the CDR3 DNA reads TGCAGTGCTAGACTCGGCGGGGGCGGGGAGCAGTACTTC. Translating gives CSARLGGGGEQYF.

The J gene is TRBJ2-3, the V gene TRBV7-2, with 8 bases fitting TRBD2. This CDR3 has 14 amino acids. Per germline, CDR1 SGHTA and CDR2 FQGNSA. V lost 8 bases and J lost 0; bases outside the gene matches: 4. In DNA, the CDR3 is TGTGCCAGCCTTCGGGGGGGCAGCACAGATACGCAGTATTTT. It encodes CASLRGGSTDTQYF.

The V call is TRBV6-1, the J call TRBJ1-2; TRBD1 aligns across 7 bases. The J segment lost 4 bases and the V segment lost 6 bases, leaving 8 bases of the junction unmatched. This CDR3 has 14 residues. CDR1 and CDR2 from the germline V gene are MNHNS and SASEGT. The chain's CDR3 is CASSDRAFGYGYTF. The CDR3 DNA reads TGTGCCAGCAGCGACAGGGCTTTTGGCTATGGCTACACCTTC.

The chain employs TRBV18 and TRBJ1-1; a possible D gene is TRBD1 (6 bases). The germline V and J ends were trimmed by 3 bases and 2 bases, with 16 bases remaining between them. Germline values: CDR1 KGHSH, CDR2 LQKENI. The CDR3 runs to 16 residues. For the CDR3, the DNA is TGTGCCAGCTCACCGGGGAGGAGGACAGTTAACACTGAAGCTTTCTTT. It encodes CASSPGRRTVNTEAFF.

This clonotype was seen a handful of times. The chain has TRBV6-2 or TRBV6-3 and TRBJ1-5, with a possible D match to TRBD1 (5 bases). Looked up from germline, CDR1 is MNHEY and CDR2 is SVGEGT. Trimming took off 7 bases at V and 1 base at J, with 11 bases between the two ends. The CDR3 has 14 amino acids. The CDR3 nucleotides are TGTGCCAGCACCTCCAGGGTGAGCAATCAGCCCCAGCATTTT. This codes for CASTSRVSNQPQHF.

This clonotype was counted ten times or more. The CDR3 region has the DNA TGTGCCAGCGAGAGGGGGGTTCAGGAGACCCAGTACTTC. It yields the protein CASERGVQETQYF. This sequence joins TRBV7-2 and TRBJ2-5; tentatively, D is TRBD1 or TRBD2 (6 bases each). This CDR3 is built from 13 residues. CDR1 and CDR2 from the germline V gene are SGHTA and FQGNSA. V was trimmed by 8 bases and J by 5 bases, leaving 15 bases between them. Full variable domain (missing parts from reference TRBV7-2 and TRBJ2-5): GAGVSQSPSNKVTEKGKDVELRCDPISGHTALYWYRQSLGQGLEFLIYFQGNSAPDKSGLPSDRFSAERTGGSVSTLTIQRTQQEDSAVYLCASERGVQETQYFGPGTRLLVL.

In this sample, this clonotype turned up a few times. The rearrangement joins TRBV28 to TRBJ1-1, with TRBD1 matching 7 bases. The CDR3 runs 15 residues. CDR1 and CDR2 (germline): MDHEN, SYDVKM. J lost 1 base, V lost 1 base, and 3 bases had no gene match. Written as DNA, the CDR3 is TGTGCCAGCAGTTTATTATGGACAGGGAACACTGAAGCTTTCTTT. This translates into CASSLLWTGNTEAFF.

The CDR3 here is CSATDRDPYEQYF. CDR3 bases: TGCAGTGCTACGGACAGGGACCCCTACGAGCAGTACTTC. The rearrangement joins TRBV20-1 to TRBJ2-7, with 8 bases fitting TRBD1. The V gene end was trimmed by 4 bases and the J gene end by 2 bases; junction bases not matched to a gene: 4. Looked up from germline, CDR1 is DFQATT and CDR2 is SNEGSKA (reference sequence). There are 13 residues in the CDR3.